This T cell receptor beta chain was identified in a study of naive and memory T cell subsets. V lost 1 base and J 5 bases, leaving 15 bases between the germline ends. This CDR3 comprises 16 residues. The germline gives CDR1 MGHRA, CDR2 YSYEKL. Notes on the study in general: From naive to CM, EM and EMRA, diversity decreased and Gini increased. There was no ground truth to check naive and memory subset results. Naive repertoires, especially CD8, held a few larger clonotypes, possibly memory cells re-expressing CD45RA. Each distinct alpha or beta sequence counts as one clonotype.

The table lists this clonotype with many counts. Its antigen is not known. The beta constant-region primer was an equimolar mix of two oligonucleotides covering TRBC1 and TRBC2. The ligated cDNA underwent four PCR rounds using SP2 and nested alpha and beta constant-region primers. The cDNA 3' end received a ligated single-stranded oligonucleotide carrying the SP2 primer and a 12-nucleotide UMI. TCRdb used MiXCR to reprocess the UMI-ligation and nested PCR reads, holding one entry per CDR3 protein. The sample includes about 99,000 distinct CDR3 sequences, about 14% of them seen just once. Sequencing was carried out using naive CD8+ T cells from blood. The rearrangement links TRBV4-1 to TRBJ2-1, with a tentative D call TRBD2 (6 bases). The source of this sequence is a human donor in good health. The CDR3 loop is CASSQGGVAANNEQFF. The CDR3 coding sequence is TGCGCCAGCAGCCAAGGGGGGGTAGCGGCAAACAATGAGCAGTTCTTC.